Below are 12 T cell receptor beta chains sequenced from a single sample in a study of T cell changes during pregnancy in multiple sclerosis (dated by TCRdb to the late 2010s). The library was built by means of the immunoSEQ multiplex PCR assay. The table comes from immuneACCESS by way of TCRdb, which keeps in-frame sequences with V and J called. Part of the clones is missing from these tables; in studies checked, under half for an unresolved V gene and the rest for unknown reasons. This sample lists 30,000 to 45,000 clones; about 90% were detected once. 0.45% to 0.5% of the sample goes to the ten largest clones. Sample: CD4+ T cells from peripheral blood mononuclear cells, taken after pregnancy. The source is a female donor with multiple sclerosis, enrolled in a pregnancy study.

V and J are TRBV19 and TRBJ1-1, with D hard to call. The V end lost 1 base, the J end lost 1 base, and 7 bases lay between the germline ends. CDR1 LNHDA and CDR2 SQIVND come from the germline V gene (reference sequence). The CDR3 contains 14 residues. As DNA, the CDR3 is TGTGCCAGTAGTATAGGGGCCAGGAACACTGAAGCTTTCTTT. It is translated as CASSIGARNTEAFF.

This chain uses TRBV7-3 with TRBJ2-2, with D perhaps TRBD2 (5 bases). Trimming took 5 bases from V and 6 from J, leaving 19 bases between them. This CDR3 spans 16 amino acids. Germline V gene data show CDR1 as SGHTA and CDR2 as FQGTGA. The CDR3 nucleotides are TGTGCCAGCAGCCCTATCGGGATGGGTAGCTCCGGGGAGCTGTTTTTT. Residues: CASSPIGMGSSGELFF.

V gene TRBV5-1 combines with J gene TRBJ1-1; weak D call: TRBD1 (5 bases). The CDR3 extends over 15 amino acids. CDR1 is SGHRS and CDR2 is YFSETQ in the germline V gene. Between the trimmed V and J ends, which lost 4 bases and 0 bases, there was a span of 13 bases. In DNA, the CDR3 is TGCGCCAGCAGCGTTCTAGGGGCTATGAACACTGAAGCTTTCTTT. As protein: CASSVLGAMNTEAFF.

CDR3 DNA: TGTGCCAGTAGGGTGGGGGGGGAAGAGACCCAGTACTTC. Its translation is CASRVGGEETQYF. The chain employs TRBV19 and TRBJ2-5; 7 bases fit TRBD2. Germline V CDR1 and CDR2: LNHDA, SQIVND (reference sequence). The CDR3 contains 13 residues. The V gene end was trimmed by 6 bases and the J gene end by 3 bases; junction bases not matched to a gene: 4.

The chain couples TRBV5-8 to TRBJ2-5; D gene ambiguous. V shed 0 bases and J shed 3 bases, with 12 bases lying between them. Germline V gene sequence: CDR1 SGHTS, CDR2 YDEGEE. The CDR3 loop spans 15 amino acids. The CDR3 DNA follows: TGTGCCAGCAGCTTGGTTGTCAGAAAAGAAGAGACCCAGTACTTC. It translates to CASSLVVRKEETQYF.

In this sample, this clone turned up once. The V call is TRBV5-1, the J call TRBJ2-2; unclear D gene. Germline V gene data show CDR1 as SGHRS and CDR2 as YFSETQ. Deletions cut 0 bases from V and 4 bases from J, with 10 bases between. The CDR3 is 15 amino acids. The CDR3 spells CASSLEETSTGELFF. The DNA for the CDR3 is TGCGCCAGCAGCTTGGAAGAGACTTCCACCGGGGAGCTGTTTTTT. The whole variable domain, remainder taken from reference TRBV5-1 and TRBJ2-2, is KAGVTQTPRYLIKTRGQQVTLSCSPISGHRSVSWYQQTPGQGLQFLFEYFSETQRNKGNFPGRFSGRQFSNSRSEMNVSTLELGDSALYLCASSLEETSTGELFFGEGSRLTVL.

CDR3 amino acids: CASSSPGVGNNEQFF. DNA for the CDR3: TGCGCCAGCAGCTCTCCGGGGGTAGGGAACAATGAGCAGTTCTTC. The chain uses TRBV5-1 and TRBJ2-1; possible D gene TRBD2, 6 bases. Germline lookup yields CDR1 SGHRS and CDR2 YFSETQ. Trimming removed 3 bases from V and 5 bases from J, with 15 bases in between. CDR3 size: 15 residues.

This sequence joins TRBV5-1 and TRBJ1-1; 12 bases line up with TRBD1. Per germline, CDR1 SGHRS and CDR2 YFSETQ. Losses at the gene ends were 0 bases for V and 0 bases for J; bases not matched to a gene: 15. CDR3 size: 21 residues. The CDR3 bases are TGCGCCAGCAGCTTGGAGGGATTCCGGGACAGGGGGCTCCACATGAACACTGAAGCTTTCTTT. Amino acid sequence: CASSLEGFRDRGLHMNTEAFF.

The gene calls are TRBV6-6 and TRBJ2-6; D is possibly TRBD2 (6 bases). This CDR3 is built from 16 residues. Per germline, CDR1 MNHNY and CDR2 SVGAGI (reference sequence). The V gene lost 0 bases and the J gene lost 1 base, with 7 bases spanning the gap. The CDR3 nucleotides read TGTGCCAGCAGTTACTCAGGAGGGTCTGGGGCCAACGTCCTGACTTTC. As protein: CASSYSGGSGANVLTF.

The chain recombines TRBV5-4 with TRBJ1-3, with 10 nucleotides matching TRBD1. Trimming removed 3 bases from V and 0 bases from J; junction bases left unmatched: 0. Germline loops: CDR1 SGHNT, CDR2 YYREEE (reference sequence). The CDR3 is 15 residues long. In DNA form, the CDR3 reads TGTGCCAGCAGCTGGGACAGGGGCTCTGGAAACACCATATATTTT. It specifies CASSWDRGSGNTIYF.

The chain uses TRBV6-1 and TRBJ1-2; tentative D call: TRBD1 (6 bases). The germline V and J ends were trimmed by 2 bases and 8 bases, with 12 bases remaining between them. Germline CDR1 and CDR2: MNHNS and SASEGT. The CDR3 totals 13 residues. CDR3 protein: CASSEWSGEGYTF. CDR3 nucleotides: TGTGCCAGCAGTGAATGGTCAGGGGAGGGCTACACCTTC.

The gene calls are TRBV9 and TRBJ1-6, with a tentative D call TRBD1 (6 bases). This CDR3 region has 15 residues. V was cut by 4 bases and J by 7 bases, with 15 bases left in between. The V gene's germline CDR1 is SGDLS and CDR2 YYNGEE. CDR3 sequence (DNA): TGTGCCAGCAGCCCACAGGGTTTGGGGAATTCACCCCTCCACTTT. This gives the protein CASSPQGLGNSPLHF.